The rows below give T cell receptor beta chains drawn from one sample of a study of cytomegalovirus exposure and HLA in healthy donors. Sequenced by immunoSEQ multiplex PCR; TCRdb stores in-frame clones only, minus some. The sample holds 100,000 to 120,000 clones, around nine tenths seen once. The sequencing input was PBMCs. These receptors all stem from a woman aged 25 to 39 in good health and CMV-seropositive. Each CDR3 is given without its conserved first and last residue. The order of the fields is D gene, V gene, J gene, CDR3 protein. A D gene is named only where the DNA matches it firmly.

D gene: TRBD1
V gene: TRBV18
J gene: TRBJ2-3
CDR3 protein: ASSPTDRSTDTQY

D gene: NA
V gene: TRBV12-2
J gene: TRBJ2-3
CDR3 protein: ASRLGLAGTDTQY

D gene: TRBD2
V gene: TRBV27
J gene: TRBJ2-3
CDR3 protein: ASSLRTSRDTQY

D gene: NA
V gene: TRBV9
J gene: TRBJ2-3
CDR3 protein: ASSVSIGLAGTDTQY

D gene: TRBD1
V gene: TRBV6-6
J gene: TRBJ2-1
CDR3 protein: ASSETGGALNEQF

D gene: NA
V gene: TRBV4-3
J gene: TRBJ2-3
CDR3 protein: ASSQEGQLTSTDTQY

D gene: TRBD2
V gene: TRBV2
J gene: TRBJ2-3
CDR3 protein: ASSERGASGGLDTQY

D gene: NA
V gene: TRBV6-5
J gene: TRBJ2-3
CDR3 protein: ASSLVALSTDTQY

D gene: TRBD1
V gene: TRBV5-1
J gene: TRBJ2-1
CDR3 protein: ASSTSGTGGEQF

D gene: TRBD2
V gene: TRBV6-5
J gene: TRBJ2-1
CDR3 protein: ASSRGLATNEQF

D gene: NA
V gene: TRBV15
J gene: TRBJ2-1
CDR3 protein: ATSRDLEQF

D gene: NA
V gene: TRBV29-1
J gene: TRBJ2-1
CDR3 protein: SVEGPSNEQF

D gene: TRBD1
V gene: TRBV7-8
J gene: TRBJ2-5
CDR3 protein: ASSPRQGQLETQY

D gene: NA
V gene: TRBV29-1
J gene: TRBJ1-2
CDR3 protein: SVYRTVEGYGYT

D gene: TRBD2
V gene: TRBV28
J gene: TRBJ2-1
CDR3 protein: ASSTVAGGPYNEQF

D gene: TRBD2
V gene: TRBV7-3
J gene: TRBJ2-6
CDR3 protein: ASSSLGLAGASGANVLT

D gene: NA
V gene: TRBV7-2
J gene: TRBJ2-7
CDR3 protein: ASSSLTGMDHEQY

D gene: NA
V gene: TRBV9
J gene: TRBJ1-2
CDR3 protein: ASSPRGSYGYT

D gene: TRBD1
V gene: TRBV9
J gene: TRBJ2-3
CDR3 protein: ASSPRRGRLGYTQY

D gene: NA
V gene: TRBV27
J gene: TRBJ2-1
CDR3 protein: ASSFLRERQF

D gene: TRBD1
V gene: TRBV29-1
J gene: TRBJ2-7
CDR3 protein: SVATGVSSYEQY

D gene: NA
V gene: TRBV29-1
J gene: TRBJ2-5
CDR3 protein: SVEDLDRETQY